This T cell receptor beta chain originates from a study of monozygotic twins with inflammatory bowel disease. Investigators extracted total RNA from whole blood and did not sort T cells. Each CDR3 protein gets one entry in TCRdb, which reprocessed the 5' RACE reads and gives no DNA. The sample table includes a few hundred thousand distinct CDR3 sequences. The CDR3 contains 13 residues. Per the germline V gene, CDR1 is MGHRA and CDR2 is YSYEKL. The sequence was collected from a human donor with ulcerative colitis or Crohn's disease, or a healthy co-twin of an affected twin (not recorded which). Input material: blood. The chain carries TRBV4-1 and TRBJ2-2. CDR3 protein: CASRKENTGELFF.